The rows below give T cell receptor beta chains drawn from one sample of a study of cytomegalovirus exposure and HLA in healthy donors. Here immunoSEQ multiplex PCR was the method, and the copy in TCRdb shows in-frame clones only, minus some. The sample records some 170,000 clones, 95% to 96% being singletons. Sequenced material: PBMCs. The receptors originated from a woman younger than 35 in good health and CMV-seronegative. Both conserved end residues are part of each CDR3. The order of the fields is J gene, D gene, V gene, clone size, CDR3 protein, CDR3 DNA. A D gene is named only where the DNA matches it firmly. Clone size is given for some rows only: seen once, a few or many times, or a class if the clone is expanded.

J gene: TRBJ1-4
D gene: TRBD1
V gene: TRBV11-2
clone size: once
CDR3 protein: CASSKGRVQGREKLFF
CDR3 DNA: TGTGCCAGCAGCAAAGGACGGGTACAGGGGAGGGAAAAACTGTTTTTT

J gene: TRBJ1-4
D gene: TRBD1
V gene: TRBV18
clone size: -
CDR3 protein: CASSPRTGYNEKLFF
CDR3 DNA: TGTGCCAGCTCACCTCGGACAGGTTACAATGAAAAACTGTTTTTT

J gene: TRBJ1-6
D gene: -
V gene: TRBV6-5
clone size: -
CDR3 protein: CASQREKGSPLHF
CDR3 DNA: TGTGCCAGCCAGCGGGAAAAGGGTTCACCCCTCCACTTT

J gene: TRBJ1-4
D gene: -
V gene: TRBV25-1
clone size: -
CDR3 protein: CASRGGHNEKLFF
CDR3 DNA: TGTGCCAGCAGGGGTGGACATAATGAAAAACTGTTTTTT

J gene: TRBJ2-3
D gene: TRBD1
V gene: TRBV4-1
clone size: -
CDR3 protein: CASSQGPRGPTDTQYF
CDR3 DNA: TGCGCCAGCAGCCAAGGGCCAAGGGGGCCCACAGATACGCAGTATTTT

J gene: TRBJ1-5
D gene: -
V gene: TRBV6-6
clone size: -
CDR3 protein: CASNVRGVSNQPQHF
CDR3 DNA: TGTGCCAGCAATGTAAGGGGCGTCAGCAATCAGCCCCAGCATTTT

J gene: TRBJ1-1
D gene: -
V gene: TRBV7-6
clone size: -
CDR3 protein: CASSIGMNTEAFF
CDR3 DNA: TGTGCCAGCAGCATCGGGATGAACACTGAAGCTTTCTTT

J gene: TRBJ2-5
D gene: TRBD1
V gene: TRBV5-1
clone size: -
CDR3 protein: CASSKTGQETQYF
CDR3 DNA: TGCGCCAGCAGTAAGACAGGGCAAGAGACCCAGTACTTC

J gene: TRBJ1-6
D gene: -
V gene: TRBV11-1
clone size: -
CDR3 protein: CASSAGTGDSPLHF
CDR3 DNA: TGTGCCAGCAGTGCCGGGACGGGGGATTCACCCCTCCACTTT

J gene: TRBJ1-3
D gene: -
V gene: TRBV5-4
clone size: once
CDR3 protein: CASSLVGSKGNTIYF
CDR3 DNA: TGTGCCAGCAGCTTGGTCGGGTCAAAAGGAAACACCATATATTTT

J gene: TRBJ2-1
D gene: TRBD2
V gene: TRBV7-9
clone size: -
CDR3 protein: CASSLMGTSGYNEQFF
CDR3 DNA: TGTGCCAGCAGCTTAATGGGTACTAGCGGCTACAATGAGCAGTTCTTC

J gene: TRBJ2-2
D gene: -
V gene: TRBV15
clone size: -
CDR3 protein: CATSHGAGTGELFF
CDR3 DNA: TGTGCCACCAGCCACGGAGCAGGGACCGGGGAGCTGTTTTTT

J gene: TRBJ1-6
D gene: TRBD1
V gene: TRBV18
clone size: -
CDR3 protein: CASSPSGQGEGPLHF
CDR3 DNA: TGTGCCAGCTCACCTAGCGGACAGGGCGAGGGACCCCTCCACTTT

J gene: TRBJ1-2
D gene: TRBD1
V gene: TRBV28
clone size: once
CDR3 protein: CASSQGGYGYTF
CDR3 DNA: TGTGCCAGCAGTCAGGGGGGCTATGGCTACACCTTC

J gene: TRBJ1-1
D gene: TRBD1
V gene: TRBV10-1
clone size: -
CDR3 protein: CASPCLDRENLGTEAFF
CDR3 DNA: TGCGCCAGTCCCTGCCTGGACAGGGAGAATTTGGGCACTGAAGCTTTCTTT

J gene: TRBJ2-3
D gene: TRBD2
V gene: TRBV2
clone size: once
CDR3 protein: CASSGPGGGTTDTQYF
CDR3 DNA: TGTGCCAGCAGCGGTCCGGGCGGGGGGACCACAGATACGCAGTATTTT

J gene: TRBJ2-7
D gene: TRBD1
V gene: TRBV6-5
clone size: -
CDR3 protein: CASSYPKGQGAEQYF
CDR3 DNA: TGTGCCAGCAGTTACCCTAAGGGACAGGGAGCCGAGCAGTACTTC

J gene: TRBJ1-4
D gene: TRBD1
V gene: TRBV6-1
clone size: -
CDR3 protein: CASSEDRANEKLFF
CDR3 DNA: TGTGCCAGCAGTGAGGACAGGGCTAATGAAAAACTGTTTTTT

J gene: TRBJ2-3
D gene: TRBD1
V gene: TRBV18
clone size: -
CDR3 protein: CASSPLSGQLADTQYF
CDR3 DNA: TGTGCCAGCTCACCACTCTCGGGACAGCTCGCAGATACGCAGTATTTT

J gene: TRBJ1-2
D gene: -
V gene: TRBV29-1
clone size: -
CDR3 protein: CSVEGQGRGGYTF
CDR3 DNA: TGCAGCGTTGAAGGGCAGGGGAGGGGTGGCTACACCTTC

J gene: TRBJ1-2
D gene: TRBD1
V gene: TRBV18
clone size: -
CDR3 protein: CASSSWTGGDGYTF
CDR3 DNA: TGTGCCAGCTCATCTTGGACAGGGGGCGATGGCTACACCTTC

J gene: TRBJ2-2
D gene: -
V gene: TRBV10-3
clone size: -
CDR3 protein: CAITLGPSGELFF
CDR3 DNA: TGTGCCATCACCTTGGGCCCCTCCGGGGAGCTGTTTTTT

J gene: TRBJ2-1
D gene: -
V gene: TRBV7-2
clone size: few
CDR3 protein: CASSSGEKSFF
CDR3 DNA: TGTGCCAGCAGCTCAGGGGAGAAGTCGTTCTTC

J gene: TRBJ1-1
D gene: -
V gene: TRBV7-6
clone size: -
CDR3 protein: CASSATPGSTEAFF
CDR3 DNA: TGTGCCAGCAGCGCAACTCCGGGTAGTACTGAAGCTTTCTTT

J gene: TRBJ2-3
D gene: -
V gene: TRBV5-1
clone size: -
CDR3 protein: CASTLWGQEGDTQYF
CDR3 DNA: TGCGCCAGCACCCTATGGGGGCAGGAAGGAGATACGCAGTATTTT

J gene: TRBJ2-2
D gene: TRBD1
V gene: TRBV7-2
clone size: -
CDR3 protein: CASSPFLRTGVKTGELFF
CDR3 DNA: TGTGCCAGCAGCCCATTCCTGCGGACAGGGGTTAAAACCGGGGAGCTGTTTTTT

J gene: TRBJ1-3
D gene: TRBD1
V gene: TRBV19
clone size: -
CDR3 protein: CASKGAHRVTGWPDTIYF
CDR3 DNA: TGTGCCAGTAAGGGGGCGCACCGTGTGACAGGGTGGCCGGACACCATATATTTT

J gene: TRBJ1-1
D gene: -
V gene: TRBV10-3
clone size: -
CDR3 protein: CAISAPTGAEAFF
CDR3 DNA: TGTGCCATCAGTGCCCCAACAGGCGCTGAAGCTTTCTTT

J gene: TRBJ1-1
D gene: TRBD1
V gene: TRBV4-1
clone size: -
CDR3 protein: CASSLSTGQEAKRTQGPTEAFF
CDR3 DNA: TGCGCCAGCAGCCTCTCGACCGGACAGGAAGCGAAGAGGACTCAAGGACCCACTGAAGCTTTCTTT